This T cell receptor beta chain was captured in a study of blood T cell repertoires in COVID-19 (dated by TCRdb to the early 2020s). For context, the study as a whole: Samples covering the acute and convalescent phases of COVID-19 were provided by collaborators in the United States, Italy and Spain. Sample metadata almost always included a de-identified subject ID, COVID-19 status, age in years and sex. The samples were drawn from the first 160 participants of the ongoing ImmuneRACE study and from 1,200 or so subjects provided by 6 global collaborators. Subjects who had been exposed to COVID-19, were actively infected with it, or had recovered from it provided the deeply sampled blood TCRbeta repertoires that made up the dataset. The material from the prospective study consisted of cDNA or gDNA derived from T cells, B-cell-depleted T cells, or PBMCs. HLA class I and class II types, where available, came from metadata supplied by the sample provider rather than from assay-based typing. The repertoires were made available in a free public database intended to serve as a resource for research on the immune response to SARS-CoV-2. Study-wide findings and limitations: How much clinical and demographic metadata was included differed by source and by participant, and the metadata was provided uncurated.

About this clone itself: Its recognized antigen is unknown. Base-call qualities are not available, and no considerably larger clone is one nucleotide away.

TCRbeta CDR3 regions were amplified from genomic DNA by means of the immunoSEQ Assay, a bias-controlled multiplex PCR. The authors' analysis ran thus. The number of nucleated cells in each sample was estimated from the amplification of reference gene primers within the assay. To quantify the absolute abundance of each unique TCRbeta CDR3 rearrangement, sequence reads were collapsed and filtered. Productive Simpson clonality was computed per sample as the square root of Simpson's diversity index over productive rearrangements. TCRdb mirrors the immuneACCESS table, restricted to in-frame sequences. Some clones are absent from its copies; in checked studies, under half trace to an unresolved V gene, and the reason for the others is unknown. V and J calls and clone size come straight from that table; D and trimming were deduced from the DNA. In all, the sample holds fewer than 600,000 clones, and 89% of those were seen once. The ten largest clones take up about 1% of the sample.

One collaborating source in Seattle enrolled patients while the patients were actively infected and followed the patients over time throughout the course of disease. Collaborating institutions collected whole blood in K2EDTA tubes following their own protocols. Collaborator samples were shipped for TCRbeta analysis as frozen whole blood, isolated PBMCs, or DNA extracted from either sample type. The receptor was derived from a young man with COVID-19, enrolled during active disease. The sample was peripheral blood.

The CDR3 corresponds to CASSLDPLAGNTIYF. The nucleotides read TGCGCCAGCAGCTTGGACCCTCTGGCAGGAAACACCATATATTTT. The chain employs TRBV5-1 and TRBJ1-3; the D gene assignment is ambiguous. Including the terminal cysteine and phenylalanine, the CDR3 comprises 15 residues. Just the 45-base CDR3 DNA is kept, in frame starting at base 1. The germline V gene provides CDR1 SGHRS and CDR2 YFSETQ. Between the V and J ends, shortened by 0 bases and 4 bases respectively, the junction contains 11 bases.